Sequencing of this T cell receptor beta chain was carried out in a study of blood T cell repertoires in COVID-19. Overall study context: The United States, Italy and Spain provided the acute and convalescent COVID-19 samples. T cells, B-cell-depleted T cells, or PBMCs supplied cDNA or gDNA.

Concerning this clone: The sample contains more than one DNA sequence encoding this CDR3.

Germline V gene sequence: CDR1 SNHLY, CDR2 FYNNEI. This CDR3 has 15 amino acids. With V trimmed by 1 base and J by 5 bases, 2 bases remained unmatched. As originally analysed: Estimated nucleated cell counts came from reference gene primer amplification. Only in-frame clones appear in the TCRdb table, and some are missing; sequencing was by immunoSEQ multiplex PCR. From that table come the V and J calls and clone size; the DNA was used to work out D and trimming. The sample records a few hundred thousand clones, around 85% being singletons. Recovered status applied to Cohort 3 donors who had two consecutive negative PCRs. It also applied to those with clearance or with symptom resolution.

The TCR sequence derives from a man aged 40-49 years who had recovered from COVID-19. This chain joins TRBV2 and TRBJ2-2, with 9 bases lining up with TRBD1. Sequences were obtained from PBMCs or T cells enriched from blood (not recorded which). The CDR3 spells CASSEGTGVTGELFF. The DNA of the CDR3 is TGTGCCAGCAGTGAAGGGACAGGGGTGACCGGGGAGCTGTTTTTT. Full variable domain (remainder filled in from reference TRBV2 and TRBJ2-2): EPEVTQTPSHQVTQMGQEVILRCVPISNHLYFYWYRQILGQKVEFLVSFYNNEISEKSEIFDDQFSVERPDGSNFTLKIRSTKLEDSAMYFCASSEGTGVTGELFFGEGSRLTVL.